This T cell receptor (beta chain) is drawn from a study of cytomegalovirus exposure and HLA in healthy donors. Overall study findings and caveats: Further analysis was carried out later, and it showed several of the most significant clusters appearing linked to common viral pathogens.

V was cut by 5 bases and J by 6 bases, with 22 bases left in between. The CDR3 runs to 16 residues. Germline V gene data show CDR1 as LNHDA and CDR2 as SQIVND (reference sequence). As for this clone: No antigen is known for it.

The PCR ran on 60 Vbeta and 13 Jbeta primers. The protocol was immunoSEQ multiplex PCR, while the TCRdb copy is restricted to in-frame clones and leaves out a portion. This table has fewer than 70,000 clones, roughly 70% appearing once. The clonotype was recovered from a man aged 50 to 60 in good health and CMV-seronegative. The sequencing input was PBMCs. The chain recombines TRBV19 with TRBJ1-2; perhaps TRBD1 as D (5 bases). Written as DNA, the CDR3 is TGTGCCAGTAGTCTCCTCTACTCCGGGGGTGGCGATGGCTACACCTTC. This translates into CASSLLYSGGGDGYTF.